Following are 27 T cell receptor beta chains from one sample sequenced in a study of blood T cell repertoires in COVID-19 (TCRdb year 2020). Libraries were made using the immunoSEQ multiplex PCR assay. The immuneACCESS repertoire file appears here via TCRdb, limited to in-frame rearrangements. These files lack a portion of the clones; in checked studies, under half of the deficit traces to unresolved V genes, and the cause of the others is not known. The sample table contains 200,000 to 250,000 clones; only one count was recorded for around 90% of them. The top ten constitute approximately 2% of the sample. The sample consisted of PBMCs or T cells enriched from blood (not recorded which). Source of these receptors: a woman aged 18-29 years who had recovered from COVID-19.

CDR3 bases: TGCGCCAGCAGCCCCACAGGGAAATCAAATGAAAAACTGTTTTTT. This codes for CASSPTGKSNEKLFF. The V gene is TRBV5-1, the J gene TRBJ1-4; D is possibly TRBD1 (6 bases). V lost 4 bases, J lost 5 bases, and 15 bases lay in between. Germline V CDR1 and CDR2: SGHRS, YFSETQ. This CDR3 contains 15 residues.

The gene calls are TRBV3-1 (or the pseudogene TRBV3-2) and TRBJ1-6, with D perhaps matching TRBD1 (6 bases). CDR1 and CDR2 (germline): LGHDT, YNNKEL (reference sequence). V shed 2 bases and J shed 10 bases, with 9 bases lying between them. The CDR3 has 13 amino acids. The CDR3 sequence is CASSQTGNSPLHF. The CDR3 DNA sequence: TGTGCCAGCAGCCAAACAGGGAACTCACCCCTCCACTTT.

This clone occurred once. The rearrangement links TRBV9 to TRBJ2-7, with 8 bases aligning to TRBD2. CDR3 length: 13 amino acids. The germline CDR1 and CDR2 sequences are SGDLS and YYNGEE. The trim removed 2 bases at V and 5 bases at J, leaving 3 bases unmatched. CDR3 protein: CASSVGLAHEQYF. CDR3 coding DNA: TGTGCCAGCAGCGTTGGACTAGCCCACGAGCAGTACTTC.

This chain connects TRBV7-8 to TRBJ2-2; possibly TRBD2 for D (6 bases). CDR3 length equals 14 residues. Germline lookup yields CDR1 SGHVS and CDR2 FQNEAQ. V lost 5 bases and J lost 6, with 13 bases in between. Written as DNA, the CDR3 is TGTGCCAGCAGCCTATGGGACTCGTCCGGGGAGCTGTTTTTT. Amino acids: CASSLWDSSGELFF.

The rearrangement joins TRBV20-1 to TRBJ2-7; 7 bases map to TRBD1. V was clipped by 3 bases and J by 2 bases; unmatched bases: 13. The germline V gene encodes CDR1 DFQATT and CDR2 SNEGSKA (reference sequence). The CDR3 runs to 16 residues. CDR3 DNA sequence: TGCAGTGCTAGTGATTCCTCCGGGACAGCCCCCTACGAGCAGTACTTC. It translates to CSASDSSGTAPYEQYF.

The genes are TRBV2 and TRBJ2-1; 7 bases fit TRBD1. With 1 base clipped from V and 4 bases from J, the junction kept 7 bases outside the gene matches. Germline CDR1 reads SNHLY; CDR2 reads FYNNEI. The CDR3 covers 16 residues. CDR3 coding DNA: TGTGCCAGCAGTGAAGGTCGGCAGGGGGTTTACAATGAGCAGTTCTTC. Translating it yields CASSEGRQGVYNEQFF. The full variable domain, with the rest looked up from reference TRBV2 and TRBJ2-1, is EPEVTQTPSHQVTQMGQEVILRCVPISNHLYFYWYRQILGQKVEFLVSFYNNEISEKSEIFDDQFSVERPDGSNFTLKIRSTKLEDSAMYFCASSEGRQGVYNEQFFGPGTRLTVL.

The chain recombines TRBV28 with TRBJ1-2, with a tentative D call TRBD1 (6 bases). Germline V gene data show CDR1 as MDHEN and CDR2 as SYDVKM. The CDR3 length is 12 residues. Trimming stripped 10 bases from V and 4 bases from J, with 13 bases between. The CDR3 sequence is CATTGKVYGYTF. In DNA, the CDR3 is TGTGCCACTACAGGGAAGGTCTATGGCTACACCTTC.

CDR3 coding DNA: TGCGCCAGCAGCTTGAACGGGGCGGGGAGCACAGATACGCAGTATTTT. Encoded protein: CASSLNGAGSTDTQYF. The chain employs TRBV5-1 and TRBJ2-3; D is perhaps TRBD2 (6 bases). Trimming took 1 base from V and 0 from J, leaving 12 bases between them. From germline, CDR1 is SGHRS and CDR2 YFSETQ. This CDR3 has 16 amino acids.

The J gene is TRBJ1-2, the V gene TRBV7-9; the match to TRBD1 covers 7 bases. The CDR3 spans 15 residues. V lost 4 bases, J lost 2 bases, and 7 bases stayed unmatched. Per the germline V gene, CDR1 is SEHNR and CDR2 is FQNEAQ (reference sequence). CDR3: CASSSRDSGNYGYTF. The CDR3 DNA reads as TGTGCCAGCAGCTCCCGGGACAGCGGGAACTATGGCTACACCTTC.

The chain has TRBV6-5 and TRBJ2-7; a weak D match, TRBD2 (6 bases). Germline V gives CDR1 MNHEY, CDR2 SVGAGI. CDR3 length: 15 residues. Trimming shortened V by 2 bases and J by 3 bases, and 14 bases separated the two germline ends. The CDR3 coding sequence is TGTGCCAGCAGTTACGGTTGGAGGGACGGCTACGAGCAGTACTTC. Amino acids: CASSYGWRDGYEQYF.

The chain couples TRBV11-2 to TRBJ1-2; no definite D call. CDR3 length equals 16 residues. Deletions cut 6 bases from V and 8 bases from J, with 25 bases between. Germline loops: CDR1 SGHAT, CDR2 FQNNGV. DNA of the CDR3: TGTGCCAGCAGTACAGAGGGATTCGGACGGACCTCGGGCTACACCTTC. Its translation is CASSTEGFGRTSGYTF.

The chain couples TRBV18 to TRBJ1-6; 10 bases match TRBD1. Looked up from germline, CDR1 is KGHSH and CDR2 is LQKENI. Trimming removed 4 bases from V and 10 bases from J; junction bases left unmatched: 4. The CDR3 sequence is 14 residues long. The CDR3 coding sequence is TGTGCCAGCTCACTAGGACAGGGGGGATCACCCCTCCACTTT. Translating gives CASSLGQGGSPLHF.

This chain connects TRBV3-1 (or the pseudogene TRBV3-2) to TRBJ1-3; D call uncertain. Deletions cut 9 bases from V and 4 bases from J, with 13 bases between. This CDR3 is 13 amino acids long. Per germline, CDR1 LGHDT and CDR2 YNNKEL (reference sequence). The CDR3 nucleotides are TGTGCCAGGGAGCGTGAGGTCGGAAACACCATATATTTT. This encodes CAREREVGNTIYF.

This chain links TRBV7-2 with TRBJ2-5; D not resolved. The CDR3 covers 15 residues. Per germline, CDR1 SGHTA and CDR2 FQGNSA. Trimming shortened V by 4 bases and J by 7 bases, and 19 bases separated the two germline ends. The CDR3 is CASSYDQSVIGTQYF. The CDR3 DNA sequence: TGTGCCAGCAGCTATGACCAGAGCGTTATAGGGACCCAGTACTTC. Full variable domain (rest looked up from reference TRBV7-2 and TRBJ2-5): GAGVSQSPSNKVTEKGKDVELRCDPISGHTALYWYRQSLGQGLEFLIYFQGNSAPDKSGLPSDRFSAERTGGSVSTLTIQRTQQEDSAVYLCASSYDQSVIGTQYFGPGTRLLVL.

The rearrangement uses TRBV4-2 and TRBJ1-2; a weak D match, TRBD1 (6 bases). The V end was cut by 1 base, the J end by 5 bases, with 8 bases between. The CDR3 covers 13 residues. In germline, CDR1 is LGHNA, CDR2 YNFKEQ. DNA for the CDR3: TGTGCCAGCAGCCAAGGACAGGATTATGGCTACACCTTC. Its protein is CASSQGQDYGYTF.

This clone turned up a few times. The V and J genes are TRBV6-5 and TRBJ2-1, with 9 positions matching TRBD1. The germline V gene has CDR1 MNHEY and CDR2 SVGAGI. This CDR3 has 15 residues. V was clipped by 0 bases and J by 7 bases; unmatched bases: 4. CDR3 in amino acids: CASSYSQGAGNEQFF. DNA of the CDR3: TGTGCCAGCAGTTACTCACAGGGGGCGGGTAATGAGCAGTTCTTC.

The chain recombines TRBV3-1 (or the pseudogene TRBV3-2) with TRBJ1-2; 10 bases fit TRBD1. The germline CDR1 and CDR2 sequences are LGHDT and YNNKEL (reference sequence). The CDR3 runs to 16 residues. V trimming: 4 bases; J trimming: 3 bases; junction bases outside the gene matches: 8. The CDR3 sequence is CASSPRQGALHYGYTF. The CDR3 DNA reads TGTGCCAGCAGCCCACGACAGGGGGCTTTACACTATGGCTACACCTTC.

The chain uses TRBV3-1 (or the pseudogene TRBV3-2) and TRBJ2-1; no clear D. Trimming cost V 3 bases and J 4 bases, with 13 bases left between them. The CDR3 loop spans 15 amino acids. Germline V gene lookup returns CDR1 LGHDT and CDR2 YNNKEL (reference sequence). CDR3 nucleotide sequence: TGTGCCAGCAGCCAGTTGAGTCCCCCTTACAATGAGCAGTTCTTC. Translation: CASSQLSPPYNEQFF.

V gene TRBV7-9 combines with J gene TRBJ2-7; no reliable D call. Germline V gene data show CDR1 as SEHNR and CDR2 as FQNEAQ (reference sequence). This CDR3 has 15 amino acids. V dropped 3 bases and J dropped 1 base, with 13 bases sitting between them. The CDR3, as DNA: TGTGCCAGCAGCTTGGGCAGTCCCGCATCCTACGAGCAGTACTTC. Translated: CASSLGSPASYEQYF.

This rearrangement joins TRBV15 to TRBJ1-5, with 10 positions matching TRBD1. There are 18 residues in the CDR3. Germline CDR1 is LNHNV and CDR2 is YYDKDF (reference sequence). J was trimmed by 3 bases and V by 0 bases; bases with no gene match: 8. Written as DNA, the CDR3 is TGTGCCACCAGCAGAGATCGACAGGGGGCGAAACTCAATCAGCCCCAGCATTTT. Residues: CATSRDRQGAKLNQPQHF.

This rearrangement joins TRBV11-2 to TRBJ2-6, with D possibly being TRBD2 (6 bases). Germline CDR1 and CDR2: SGHAT and FQNNGV. Trimming shortened V by 3 bases and J by 2 bases, and 17 bases separated the two germline ends. CDR3 length: 18 amino acids. The CDR3 protein is CASSFMSGTGAGANVLTF. In DNA, the CDR3 is TGTGCCAGCAGCTTTATGTCCGGGACGGGAGCTGGGGCCAACGTCCTGACTTTC.

The chain has TRBV10-3 and TRBJ2-3; 7 bases agree with TRBD2. The CDR3 is 14 amino acids. After removal of 4 bases from V and 4 bases from J, the junction contained 5 bases not matched to a gene. Looked up from germline, CDR1 is ENHRY and CDR2 is SYGVKD. CDR3 sequence reads: CAISGTSLADTQYF. The CDR3 nucleotides read TGTGCCATCAGTGGGACTAGTCTCGCAGATACGCAGTATTTT.

The chain is built from TRBV2 and TRBJ1-3; a weak D match, TRBD1 (5 bases). CDR3 length: 13 residues. V shed 3 bases and J shed 4 bases, with 7 bases lying between them. Germline loops: CDR1 SNHLY, CDR2 FYNNEI. The CDR3 reads CASSEQGGNTIYF. The CDR3 coding sequence is TGTGCCAGCAGTGAGCAGGGAGGAAACACCATATATTTT.

The rearrangement uses TRBV19 and TRBJ1-2; D is uncertain. The CDR3 is 11 amino acids. The germline CDR1 and CDR2 sequences are LNHDA and SQIVND (reference sequence). The germline V and J ends were trimmed by 11 bases and 1 base, with 8 bases remaining between them. CDR3 residues: CAAGINYGYTF. The CDR3 DNA is TGTGCCGCGGGCATTAACTATGGCTACACCTTC.

This chain uses TRBV19 with TRBJ2-6, with 7 bases lining up with TRBD1. From germline, CDR1 is LNHDA and CDR2 SQIVND (reference sequence). V lost 6 bases and J lost 4; bases outside the gene matches: 3. The CDR3 sequence is 14 residues long. This CDR3 is CASRRGLGANVLTF. In nucleotides, the CDR3 is TGTGCCAGTAGGAGGGGGCTCGGGGCCAACGTCCTGACTTTC.

CDR3 DNA: TGTGCCAGCAGCTTGACAGGGTTGGGTGGCTACACCTTC. Translated, it gives CASSLTGLGGYTF. V is TRBV5-4 and J is TRBJ1-2; a weak D match, TRBD1 (6 bases). The CDR3 extends over 13 amino acids. Germline CDR1 reads SGHNT; CDR2 reads YYREEE (reference sequence). Trimming shortened V by 1 base and J by 7 bases, and 11 bases separated the two germline ends.

This chain uses TRBV4-1 with TRBJ1-1, with 10 positions matching TRBD1. This CDR3 region has 15 residues. V shed 8 bases and J 4 bases; nucleotides not matched to a gene: 10. The V gene's germline CDR1 is MGHRA and CDR2 YSYEKL. The CDR3 region has the DNA TGCGCCAGCTCCCCCGGACAGGGGGTGGGCACTGAAGCTTTCTTT. Residues: CASSPGQGVGTEAFF.